This T cell receptor beta chain came from a study of T cells in Graves' hyperthyroidism and ophthalmopathy. CDR1 SNHLY and CDR2 FYNNEI come from the germline V gene. The CDR3 is 14 residues long. The germline V and J ends were trimmed by 6 bases and 2 bases, with 14 bases remaining between them. This clonotype was seen a few times. The antigen remains unidentified. Points from the study as a whole: Appearing also in blood were most of the thyroid clonotypes expanded above 0.001.

Amplified TCR beta CDR3 regions derived from RNA transcripts. The TCR CDR3 was amplified in a first-round RT-PCR using the HTBI primer set. TCRdb reanalysed the multiplex PCR reads using MiXCR and keeps one entry per CDR3 protein. This table holds roughly 740,000 distinct CDR3 sequences, about 16% found once. The sequenced sample was blood. The clonotype comes from a man younger than 30 with Graves' hyperthyroidism. V is TRBV2 and J is TRBJ2-7; D perhaps matches TRBD1 (6 bases). CDR3 DNA sequence: TGTGCCAGCAGCTTTGATAGGGACACCTACGAGCAGTACTTC. Amino acid sequence: CASSFDRDTYEQYF.